The following is a T cell receptor beta chain sequence with its context. The antigen it recognizes is unknown. Per-nucleotide qualities are absent, and no much larger clonotype sits a single base away. The same CDR3 arises from other DNA sequences in this sample as well. The sample originates from a study of beta chain features in type 1 diabetes (dated by TCRdb to 2017 to 2018). Regarding the research as a whole: Patients and healthy donors did not differ in mean age, gender distribution, total cell number or subset yield. Across all samples, some 110,000,000 sorted cells were examined, and cell number per subset correlated strongly with RNA yield. Naive and central memory subsets were obtained from all 30 or so donors, but regulatory and stem cell-like memory subsets were isolated from only 8 patients and roughly 8 healthy donors. In the study, recently diagnosed type 1 diabetes patients and matched healthy donors were compared on the TCRB repertoires of their sorted circulating CD4+ T cell subsets. Paper-wide results and their limitations: Because cDNA rather than genomic DNA was sequenced, highly expressing activated cells could have been over-represented, although no difference in activation and CD3 levels was found between groups. Fewer insertions and more nucleotide deletions at VDJ recombination sites were observed in patients with type 1 diabetes, implying thymic rearrangement abnormalities. Shorter templates might be favored by PCR, yet because patient and control samples were amplified and corrected together, any such skew would affect both groups equally. In all four CD4+ subsets, TCRB CDR3 length was moderately but significantly shorter in type 1 diabetes patients. Naive, central memory and regulatory TCRB repertoires appeared more similar among patients than among healthy donors. Only small numbers of individuals were included in the HLA sub-analyses, which left unresolved whether HLA type had any influence on TCRB rearrangement.

The entire isolated RNA was reverse transcribed using the High Capacity cDNA Reverse Transcription Kit, and thus expressed TCRB transcripts were sequenced. Naive, central memory and regulatory T cell samples underwent deep immunoSEQ sequencing, averaging roughly 3.3 million total reads per sample. Sorted cells were lysed in RLT buffer, and RNA was extracted using DNase-treated RNeasy Micro or Mini kits according to cell number. To prevent cross-contamination, every cell subset was processed on its own, while patient and healthy donor samples were processed together. Using the immunoSEQ multiplex PCR, TCRB sequences were amplified from cDNA into 87-bp fragments spanning the CDR3 region. Sequencing of the amplicons was performed on the Illumina HiSeq platform. The authors processed their data as follows. PCR bias was computationally corrected using synthetic template baselines, reads within Hamming distance 2 were collapsed, and singletons that could not be merged were discarded. Reads were aligned to IMGT to assign V, D and J genes, CDR3 length, and insertions or deletions at six rearrangement sites. Within each subset, clonotype counts were normalized to sorted cell number, after which true diversity and Gini coefficients were computed with the tcR R package. The overlap coefficient, calculated on TCRB nucleotide sequences, was used to quantify repertoire sharing. Out-of-frame TCRB sequences from naive cells were analyzed to stand in for the pre-selection repertoire. TCRdb took over this immuneACCESS table, retaining in-frame rearrangements with V and J assigned. Such tables are incomplete; in checked studies, under half of the missing clones stem from an unresolved V gene, and the remainder is unexplained. V and J calls and clone size come straight from that table; D and trimming were deduced from the DNA. The sample table holds about 250,000 clones, of which 13% to 15% were seen once. Of the sample, about 0.03% falls within the top ten clones.

Each donor gave one peripheral blood draw, approximately 120 mL on average, collected into heparinised tubes. A BD FACSAria II was used to sort naive, central memory, regulatory and stem cell-like memory CD4+ T cells with a panel that included CD45RO, CCR7, CD25, CD127, CD95 and CD27. A purity above 98% was achieved for all sorted populations. PBMCs were isolated immediately by Lymphoprep density gradient centrifugation and stained directly without culture. So that batch effects would be minimized, each experiment stained and sorted samples in pairs, pairing one healthy donor with one patient. Measured from the cysteine to the phenylalanine, the CDR3 is 16 residues long. CDR3 DNA only is kept here, 48 bases in frame from base 1. CDR1 and CDR2, per the germline V gene, are SGHTA and FQGNSA. Relative to germline, V is missing 1 base and J is missing 3 bases, with 4 bases of the junction outside any gene match.

The sequenced sample consisted of naive CD4+ T cells from blood. The label giving this sample's cell subset or site can be read as: true naive CD4+ T cells. The chain is made from TRBV7-2 and TRBJ2-3; TRBD2 lines up with 10 middle nucleotides. The sequence derives from a woman aged 40 to 50 in good health. The CDR3 protein: CASSLVGSGGTDTQYF. The base sequence is TGTGCCAGCAGCTTAGTTGGTAGCGGGGGGACAGATACGCAGTATTTT.